This T cell receptor (beta chain) was profiled in a study of tumor and adjacent non-tumor tissue in lung cancer. Study-wide context: Patients were aged about 31 to 85, about 10 men and 5 women, stage I to III. Samples averaged roughly 4.3 million productive TCRbeta reads each.

Three rounds of nested PCR, following a modified ARM-PCR protocol, produced the TCRbeta library. TCRdb re-called the multiplex PCR reads through MiXCR, storing one row per CDR3 protein. The profile shows 70,000 to 90,000 distinct CDR3 sequences, more than 60% of them singletons. This CDR3 is 13 amino acids long. The ends were cut back, 5 bases at V and 5 bases at J, with 12 bases in the middle. Per the germline V gene, CDR1 is SGHVS and CDR2 is FQNEAQ. By sample fraction, this clonotype is medium-sized. RNA was extracted from bulk tissue without any cell sorting. V gene TRBV7-8 combines with J gene TRBJ2-5; possibly TRBD1 for D (5 bases). The sequenced sample consisted of lung tumor tissue. The origin of this receptor is a woman aged 45 to 65 with non-small cell lung cancer. CDR3 sequence: CASSVRVLETQYF. CDR3 sequence (DNA): TGTGCCAGCAGCGTCAGGGTTCTCGAGACCCAGTACTTC.